Presented here are 8 T cell receptor beta chains from one specimen sequenced in a study of shared clonotypes between healthy human individuals. Repertoires were generated with immunoSEQ multiplex PCR, while TCRdb's copy carries only in-frame clones and drops some. The table includes over a million clones, 70% to 80% detected once. Material: memory CD4+ T cells sorted from blood. Subset defined: CD45RA-negative fraction. Source of these receptors: a man younger than 35 in good health.

Here the CDR3 reads CASSPSGGAPDTQYF. The CDR3 bases are TGTGCCAGCAGCCCTAGCGGGGGGGCTCCAGATACGCAGTATTTT. V usage is TRBV27 and J usage is TRBJ2-3; 12 positions match TRBD2. The CDR3 runs 15 residues. Germline assignment: CDR1 MNHEY and CDR2 SMNVEV (reference sequence). Unmatched junction bases numbered 5, after V lost 6 bases and J lost 4 bases.

V gene TRBV18 combines with J gene TRBJ1-1; weak D call: TRBD1 (5 bases). The CDR3 is made up of 13 amino acids. CDR1 KGHSH and CDR2 LQKENI come from the germline V gene. Deletions cut 6 bases from V and 4 bases from J, with 12 bases between. The CDR3 reads CASSMGGSTEAFF. In DNA form, the CDR3 reads TGTGCCAGCTCTATGGGGGGGAGCACTGAAGCTTTCTTT.

The chain combines TRBV19 with TRBJ2-3; 8 nucleotides align to TRBD2. With V trimmed by 2 bases and J by 8 bases, 15 bases remained unmatched. The CDR3 is 17 amino acids. Germline V CDR1 and CDR2: LNHDA, SQIVND (reference sequence). CDR3 in amino acids: CASSIHSTSGLPITQYF. The CDR3 DNA reads TGTGCCAGTAGTATACATTCAACTAGCGGTTTACCCATTACGCAGTATTTT.

The chain joins TRBV5-1 to TRBJ1-6; 10 bases match TRBD1. V trimming: 0 bases; J trimming: 7 bases; junction bases outside the gene matches: 7. The germline gives CDR1 SGHRS, CDR2 YFSETQ. This CDR3 has 17 amino acids. The CDR3 sequence: CASSLGARTGGNSPLHF. DNA of the CDR3: TGCGCCAGCAGCTTGGGGGCACGGACAGGGGGAAATTCACCCCTCCACTTT.

The V gene is TRBV10-1, the J gene TRBJ2-1; the match to TRBD2 covers 8 bases. The CDR3 extends over 17 amino acids. In germline, CDR1 is WNHNN, CDR2 SYGVQD (reference sequence). V gave up 3 bases and J gave up 2 bases; unmatched junction bases: 9. The CDR3 DNA follows: TGCGCCAGCAGTGAAGGAGCGGGGGCCATTACCTACAATGAGCAGTTCTTC. Protein product: CASSEGAGAITYNEQFF.

The CDR3 sequence is CASSTETGANVLTF. In DNA form, the CDR3 reads TGTGCCAGTAGTACCGAAACTGGGGCCAACGTCCTGACTTTC. The chain employs TRBV19 and TRBJ2-6; D uncertain. V shed 4 bases and J shed 2 bases, with 6 bases lying between them. Germline V CDR1 and CDR2: LNHDA, SQIVND (reference sequence). This CDR3 is 14 amino acids long.

The chain recombines TRBV11-3 with TRBJ2-1; D remains unclear. The CDR3 has 13 amino acids. Trimming pared 2 bases from V and 6 bases from J, leaving 8 bases between. The germline CDR1 and CDR2 sequences are SGHNT and YENEEA. CDR3 bases: TGTGCCAGCAGCTTAAATTGGGGCAATGAGCAGTTCTTC. It specifies CASSLNWGNEQFF.

The rearrangement joins TRBV10-2 to TRBJ2-3; no firm D call. This CDR3 contains 14 residues. The germline V gene has CDR1 WSHSY and CDR2 SAAADI. Trimming pared 0 bases from V and 6 bases from J, leaving 10 bases between. CDR3 nucleotide sequence: TGCGCCAGCAGTGAGTCGGGGTTGGGGGATACGCAGTATTTT. Amino acid sequence: CASSESGLGDTQYF.